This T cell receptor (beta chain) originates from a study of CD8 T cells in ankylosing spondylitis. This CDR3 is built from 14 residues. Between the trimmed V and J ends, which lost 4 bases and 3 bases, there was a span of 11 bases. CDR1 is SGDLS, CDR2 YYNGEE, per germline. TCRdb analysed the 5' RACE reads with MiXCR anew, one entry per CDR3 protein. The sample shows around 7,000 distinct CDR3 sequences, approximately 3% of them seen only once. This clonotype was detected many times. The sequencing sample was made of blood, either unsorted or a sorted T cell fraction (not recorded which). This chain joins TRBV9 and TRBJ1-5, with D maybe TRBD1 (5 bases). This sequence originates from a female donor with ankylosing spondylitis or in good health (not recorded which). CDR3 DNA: TGTGCCAGCAGCAGAGGGACGGACAATCAGCCCCAGCATTTT. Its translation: CASSRGTDNQPQHF.